This TCR beta chain emerged from a study of blood T cells in healthy people across ages. A second PCR of roughly 7 to 11 cycles used a sample-barcoded 5' primer and a J-beta primer mix. One entry per CDR3 protein results from TCRdb running MiXCR on the 5' RACE reads. The table records approximately 1.5 million distinct CDR3 sequences, roughly 32% of them present only once. PBMCs were isolated at a quantity of at least 6.5 million per sample. As regards this clonotype: The antigen remains unidentified.

The CDR3 extends over 15 amino acids. CDR1 is DFQATT, CDR2 SNEGSKA, per germline (reference sequence). With 5 bases removed from V and 0 bases from J, the gap between germline ends came to 15 bases. The study, taken as a whole, reports: Researchers report that TCR beta diversity correlated strongly with naive T cell percentage. Diversity figures based on one million T cells were deemed too low.

The TCR was taken from a woman aged 25 to 45 in good health. The sequencing sample was made of blood. The chain couples TRBV20-1 to TRBJ2-3, with D possibly TRBD1 on 6 matching bases. The CDR3 bases are TGCAGTGCTTCTAATCAGGACAGCAGCACAGATACGCAGTATTTT. Protein product: CSASNQDSSTDTQYF.